A selection of T cell receptor beta chains follows, all from one sample in a study of T-cell memory formation after mild COVID-19. MiXCR, run by TCRdb on the 5' RACE reads, gives a single entry per CDR3 protein. The table lists 35,000 to 45,000 distinct CDR3 sequences, 7.3% of them singletons. Sequencing input: PBMCs or a T cell subset sorted from them (not recorded which). These receptor sequences come from a young man who had mild COVID-19 (a few samples of this study predate the infection). Cell type and time point are not known. Both conserved end residues are part of each CDR3. The order of the fields is clone size, D gene, V gene, J gene, CDR3 protein, CDR3 DNA. The D gene is left open where the match is weak. Clone size is shown for a subset of rows, as once, few, many or a class of expanded clone.

size: few
D: TRBD1
V: TRBV12-3/TRBV12-4
J: TRBJ1-2
CDR3: CASSLDGTAYANYGYTF
DNA: TGTGCCAGCAGTTTAGATGGGACAGCCTATGCTAACTATGGCTACACCTTC

size: few
D: .
V: TRBV5-1
J: TRBJ1-6
CDR3: CASSPDSSYNSPLHF
DNA: TGCGCCAGCAGCCCGGACAGCTCCTATAATTCACCCCTCCACTTT

size: few
D: .
V: TRBV5-1
J: TRBJ1-6
CDR3: CASSLRSSSYNSPLHF
DNA: TGCGCCAGCAGCTTGCGTTCGAGCTCCTATAATTCACCCCTCCACTTT

size: .
D: .
V: TRBV20-1
J: TRBJ1-6
CDR3: CSASEGTPLHF
DNA: TGCAGTGCTAGTGAGGGAACACCCCTCCACTTT

size: many
D: .
V: TRBV7-2
J: TRBJ1-5
CDR3: CASSLGGGQPQHF
DNA: TGTGCCAGCAGCTTAGGAGGGGGACAGCCCCAGCATTTT

size: few
D: .
V: TRBV6-2/TRBV6-3
J: TRBJ1-5
CDR3: CASSEPLSFNQPQHF
DNA: TGTGCCAGCAGTGAGCCCCTCTCCTTCAATCAGCCCCAGCATTTT

size: many
D: TRBD1
V: TRBV27
J: TRBJ2-5
CDR3: CASSLQGQGIAQYF
DNA: TGTGCCAGCAGCTTACAGGGACAGGGTATCGCCCAGTACTTC

size: .
D: TRBD1
V: TRBV5-1
J: TRBJ1-5
CDR3: CASSLEGQSNQPQHF
DNA: TGCGCCAGCAGCTTGGAGGGACAGAGCAATCAGCCCCAGCATTTT

size: many
D: .
V: TRBV7-9
J: TRBJ1-5
CDR3: CASSLDRGVYSNQPQHF
DNA: TGTGCCAGCAGCTTAGATAGGGGGGTGTATAGCAATCAGCCCCAGCATTTT

size: few
D: TRBD1
V: TRBV3-1
J: TRBJ1-5
CDR3: CASSRQGQPQHF
DNA: TGTGCCAGCAGTCGACAGGGACAGCCCCAGCATTTT

size: few
D: .
V: TRBV12-3/TRBV12-4
J: TRBJ2-7
CDR3: CASSQGNSYEQYF
DNA: TGTGCCAGCAGCCAGGGGAACTCCTACGAGCAGTACTTC

size: few
D: .
V: TRBV7-2
J: TRBJ2-2
CDR3: CASSLGGYTGELFF
DNA: TGTGCCAGCAGCTTAGGGGGGTACACCGGGGAGCTGTTTTTT

size: .
D: TRBD1
V: TRBV10-3
J: TRBJ2-5
CDR3: CAIRGTGQETQYF
DNA: TGTGCCATCAGGGGGACAGGCCAAGAGACCCAGTACTTC

size: few
D: .
V: TRBV30
J: TRBJ2-6
CDR3: CAWSRGISGANVLTF
DNA: TGTGCCTGGAGTCGTGGGATCTCTGGGGCCAACGTCCTGACTTTC

size: .
D: .
V: TRBV20-1
J: TRBJ1-5
CDR3: CSAREGGSGNQPQHF
DNA: TGCAGTGCTAGAGAGGGGGGAAGTGGCAATCAGCCCCAGCATTTT

size: few
D: .
V: TRBV9
J: TRBJ2-5
CDR3: CASSVQPGVETQYF
DNA: TGTGCCAGCAGCGTCCAACCGGGGGTGGAGACCCAGTACTTC

size: .
D: .
V: TRBV20-1
J: TRBJ2-2
CDR3: CSARLGGTNTGELFF
DNA: TGCAGTGCTAGATTAGGGGGGACGAACACCGGGGAGCTGTTTTTT

size: many
D: .
V: TRBV12-3/TRBV12-4
J: TRBJ2-5
CDR3: CASSSSSQQETQYF
DNA: TGTGCCAGCAGTTCAAGCTCGCAACAAGAGACCCAGTACTTC

size: many
D: TRBD2
V: TRBV5-1
J: TRBJ2-3
CDR3: CASSLEPTSATDTQYF
DNA: TGCGCCAGCAGCTTGGAGCCGACTAGCGCCACAGATACGCAGTATTTT

size: many
D: TRBD2
V: TRBV5-6
J: TRBJ2-1
CDR3: CAGTSGGPFSYNEQFF
DNA: TGTGCCGGAACTAGCGGGGGCCCTTTCTCCTACAATGAGCAGTTCTTC

size: few
D: TRBD1
V: TRBV7-2
J: TRBJ2-5
CDR3: CASSRTGQETQYF
DNA: TGTGCCAGCAGCCGGACAGGCCAAGAGACCCAGTACTTC

size: many
D: .
V: TRBV27
J: TRBJ1-5
CDR3: CASRRAGSNQPQHF
DNA: TGTGCCAGCAGAAGGGCTGGAAGCAATCAGCCCCAGCATTTT

size: few
D: TRBD1
V: TRBV5-1
J: TRBJ2-3
CDR3: CASTINRGSTDTQYF
DNA: TGCGCCAGCACCATAAACAGGGGCAGCACAGATACGCAGTATTTT